This entry lists 21 T cell receptor beta chains sequenced from one sample in a study of blood T cell repertoires in COVID-19. Measured with immunoSEQ multiplex PCR; TCRdb has only the in-frame clones, and not every one. The data hold roughly 150,000 clones, with roughly 80% observed a single time. Sequencing input: peripheral blood. These receptors all stem from a woman at least 80 years old with acute or convalescent COVID-19.

This clone was picked up one time. The rearrangement links TRBV6-1 to TRBJ1-2; possible D gene TRBD1, 6 bases. Deletions cut 2 bases from V and 4 bases from J, with 20 bases between. The CDR3 totals 17 residues. CDR1 and CDR2 from the germline V gene are MNHNS and SASEGT. CDR3 DNA sequence: TGTGCCAGCAGTGAAAGGTCAGGGGCCTACTTAGGCTATGGCTACACCTTC. This encodes CASSERSGAYLGYGYTF.

The chain employs TRBV5-4 and TRBJ2-5; a possible D gene is TRBD2 (5 bases). V lost 4 bases and J lost 2, with 15 bases in between. CDR3 length: 15 residues. Germline V lookup: CDR1 SGHNT, CDR2 YYREEE (reference sequence). CDR3 in DNA: TGTGCCAGCAGCGGTCGGGGAGCGGCTCAAGAGACCCAGTACTTC. It translates to CASSGRGAAQETQYF.

About this clone itself: Germline is not matched at one junction end, which may reflect a read error. The CDR3 coding sequence is TGTGCTAGCAGCTTATTCGAGTGGACCGGGGAGCTGTTTTTT. Translated, it gives CASSLFEWTGELFF. The rearrangement joins TRBV7-7 to TRBJ2-2, with no clear D. CDR1 and CDR2 (germline): SSHAT, FNYEAQ (reference sequence). The CDR3 length is 14 residues. The full variable domain, rest sourced from reference TRBV7-7 and TRBJ2-2, is GAGVSQSPRYKVTKRGQDVTLRCDPISSHATLYWYQQALGQGPEFLTYFNYEAQPDKSGLPSDRFSAERPEGSISTLTIQRTEQRDSAMYRCASSLFEWTGELFFGEGSRLTVL.

The CDR3 sequence is CASSQEDMGRAEQFF. For the CDR3, the DNA is TGTGCCAGCAGCCAAGAAGACATGGGGCGAGCCGAGCAGTTCTTC. The chain is built from TRBV4-2 and TRBJ2-1, with TRBD1 as a possible D gene (5 bases). CDR3 length: 15 residues. V dropped 0 bases and J dropped 10 bases, with 16 bases sitting between them. Germline-derived CDR1 and CDR2 are LGHNA and YNFKEQ.

This clone occurred once. The V and J genes are TRBV12-2 and TRBJ1-6; the table names TRBD1, a call not compared with the DNA. TRBV12-2 is a pseudogene. The CDR3 loop spans 17 amino acids. The CDR3 is CASRPRTDSSYNSPLHF. The CDR3 nucleotides are TGTGCAAGTCGCCCCCGGACAGATTCCTCTTATAATTCACCCCTCCACTTT.

This chain connects TRBV6-4 to TRBJ2-1, with 8 bases aligning to TRBD1. The CDR3 covers 15 residues. Germline assignment: CDR1 MRHNA and CDR2 SNTAGT. The V segment lost 5 bases and the J segment 6 bases; nucleotides outside the gene matches: 9. In nucleotides, the CDR3 is TGTGCCAGCAGTACAGGACAGGGCTTCGGCAATGAGCAGTTCTTC. Amino acid sequence: CASSTGQGFGNEQFF.

This chain uses TRBV7-2 with TRBJ2-3, with 7 bases fitting TRBD1. CDR1 is SGHTA and CDR2 is FQGNSA in the germline V gene. J was trimmed by 4 bases and V by 3 bases; bases with no gene match: 7. The CDR3 is 15 amino acids. The CDR3 region is CASSFVGGAADTQYF. The CDR3 region has the DNA TGTGCCAGCAGCTTTGTAGGGGGCGCGGCAGATACGCAGTATTTT.

V usage is TRBV6-2 or TRBV6-3 and J usage is TRBJ2-7; 9 bases agree with TRBD1. Losses at the gene ends were 5 bases for V and 3 bases for J; bases not matched to a gene: 5. CDR1 is MNHEY and CDR2 is SVGEGT in the germline V gene. The CDR3 runs to 14 residues. The CDR3 region has the DNA TGTGCCAGCAGTATGCCGGGACAGGGCTACGAGCAGTACTTC. Protein: CASSMPGQGYEQYF.

J is TRBJ2-2 and V is TRBV29-1; the match to TRBD2 covers 15 bases. CDR1 is SQVTM, CDR2 ANQGSEA, per germline. The CDR3 runs 15 residues. V lost 7 bases to trimming and J lost 7 bases; unmatched junction nucleotides: 7. CDR3 loop: CSARGTSGRFGELFF. CDR3 nucleotide sequence: TGCAGCGCCAGGGGGACTAGCGGGAGGTTCGGGGAGCTGTTTTTT.

V is TRBV10-3 and J is TRBJ2-7; 11 bases fit TRBD1. This CDR3 is built from 14 residues. The germline V gene encodes CDR1 ENHRY and CDR2 SYGVKD. Losses at the gene ends were 2 bases for V and 5 bases for J; bases not matched to a gene: 2. The CDR3 loop reads CAISEGQGANEQYF. CDR3 bases: TGTGCCATCAGTGAGGGACAGGGGGCCAACGAGCAGTACTTC.

Note on this clone: Other DNA sequences in the sample encode the same CDR3. The genes are TRBV19 and TRBJ1-2; D is possibly TRBD1 (6 bases). The CDR3 is made up of 14 amino acids. Germline V lookup: CDR1 LNHDA, CDR2 SQIVND (reference sequence). V was pared by 5 bases and J by 2 bases, with 12 bases between. The CDR3 is CASSPGQGNYGYTF. The CDR3 coding sequence is TGTGCCAGTAGTCCGGGACAAGGCAACTATGGCTACACCTTC.

The V and J genes are TRBV5-1 and TRBJ1-2, with TRBD1 as a possible D gene (6 bases). The CDR3 runs 16 residues. The V end was cut by 0 bases, the J end by 3 bases, with 15 bases between. Germline V CDR1 and CDR2: SGHRS, YFSETQ. DNA for the CDR3: TGCGCCAGCAGCTTGGGGCGACAGGCTGGGGACTATGGCTACACCTTC. Encoded protein: CASSLGRQAGDYGYTF.

The chain uses TRBV9 and TRBJ1-6, with 7 bases identical to TRBD1. Looked up from germline, CDR1 is SGDLS and CDR2 is YYNGEE. V was clipped by 5 bases and J by 10 bases; unmatched bases: 12. The CDR3 length is 15 residues. CDR3 residues: CASSPGQEGSSPLHF. The CDR3 DNA follows: TGTGCCAGCAGTCCAGGACAGGAAGGCAGCTCACCCCTCCACTTT.

Only a few counts were recorded for this clone. V is TRBV18 and J is TRBJ1-4, with 9 bases aligning to TRBD1. The CDR3 has 15 amino acids. Per the germline V gene, CDR1 is KGHSH and CDR2 is LQKENI. With V trimmed by 4 bases and J by 8 bases, 8 bases remained unmatched. Here the CDR3 DNA reads TGTGCCAGCTCACTACAGGGGGCAAGAGGAGAAAAACTGTTTTTT. Protein product: CASSLQGARGEKLFF. The full variable domain, its missing parts supplied by reference TRBV18 and TRBJ1-4, is NAGVMQNPRHLVRRRGQEARLRCSPMKGHSHVYWYRQLPEEGLKFMVYLQKENIIDESGMPKERFSAEFPKEGPSILRIQQVVRGDSAAYFCASSLQGARGEKLFFGSGTQLSVL.

The gene calls are TRBV12-5 and TRBJ1-1; D uncertain. The ends were cut back, 5 bases at V and 3 bases at J, with 16 bases in the middle. This CDR3 is 15 amino acids long. CDR1 LGHNT and CDR2 FRNRAP come from the germline V gene. CDR3 protein: CASGAAPRGDTEAFF. The CDR3 nucleotides are TGTGCTAGTGGTGCCGCCCCTCGAGGTGACACTGAAGCTTTCTTT.

The J gene is TRBJ1-1, the V gene TRBV9, with 7 bases aligning to TRBD1. CDR1 is SGDLS, CDR2 YYNGEE, per germline. V lost 4 bases, J lost 3 bases, and 3 bases stayed unmatched. CDR3 size: 13 residues. CDR3 sequence: CASSPDRDTEAFF. As DNA, the CDR3 is TGTGCCAGCAGCCCAGACAGGGACACTGAAGCTTTCTTT.

As DNA, the CDR3 is TGTGCCAGCAGCCAAGACACTAGCGGGGTCACAGATACGCAGTATTTT. It yields the protein CASSQDTSGVTDTQYF. The genes are TRBV4-2 and TRBJ2-3, with TRBD2 identical over 10 bases. Germline V gene data show CDR1 as LGHNA and CDR2 as YNFKEQ. The CDR3 is 16 amino acids. Trimming took 0 bases from V and 2 from J; bases not matched to a gene: 2.

This chain uses TRBV9 with TRBJ2-1, with 8 bases fitting TRBD2. Unmatched junction bases numbered 5, after V lost 0 bases and J lost 6 bases. This CDR3 has 15 residues. Germline CDR1 is SGDLS and CDR2 is YYNGEE. CDR3 nucleotides: TGTGCCAGCAGCGTAGCTCCGGGGGGGCCCAATGAGCAGTTCTTC. Amino acid sequence: CASSVAPGGPNEQFF.

Note on this clone: At one end, the junction sequence differs from germline, possibly due to a read error. The V call is TRBV7-7, the J call TRBJ2-5; TRBD2 agrees at 9 bases. This CDR3 is 16 amino acids long. Germline V CDR1 and CDR2: SSHAT, FNYEAQ (reference sequence). The CDR3, as DNA: TGTGCTAGCAGCTTGAACGCGGGGGGGCTGGAGGAGACCCAGTACTTC. As protein: CASSLNAGGLEETQYF. Together with reference TRBV7-7 and TRBJ2-5, the CDR3 gives the full variable domain: GAGVSQSPRYKVTKRGQDVTLRCDPISSHATLYWYQQALGQGPEFLTYFNYEAQPDKSGLPSDRFSAERPEGSISTLTIQRTEQRDSAMYRCASSLNAGGLEETQYFGPGTRLLVL.

The chain is built from TRBV4-2 and TRBJ2-5; 11 positions agree with TRBD2. This CDR3 has 17 amino acids. With V trimmed by 1 base and J by 2 bases, 6 bases remained unmatched. The germline gives CDR1 LGHNA, CDR2 YNFKEQ. In nucleotides, the CDR3 is TGTGCCAGCAGCCAAGTCCCTAGCGGGGGGTTACAAGAGACCCAGTACTTC. Amino acid sequence: CASSQVPSGGLQETQYF.

In DNA, the CDR3 is TGTGCCAGCAGTGGAGGACAGGGCTTTGGCTACACCTTC. Protein: CASSGGQGFGYTF. The chain employs TRBV28 and TRBJ1-2; 8 bases map to TRBD1. Trimming cost V 5 bases and J 7 bases; bases outside gene matches: 6. Germline assignment: CDR1 MDHEN and CDR2 SYDVKM. The CDR3 totals 13 residues.